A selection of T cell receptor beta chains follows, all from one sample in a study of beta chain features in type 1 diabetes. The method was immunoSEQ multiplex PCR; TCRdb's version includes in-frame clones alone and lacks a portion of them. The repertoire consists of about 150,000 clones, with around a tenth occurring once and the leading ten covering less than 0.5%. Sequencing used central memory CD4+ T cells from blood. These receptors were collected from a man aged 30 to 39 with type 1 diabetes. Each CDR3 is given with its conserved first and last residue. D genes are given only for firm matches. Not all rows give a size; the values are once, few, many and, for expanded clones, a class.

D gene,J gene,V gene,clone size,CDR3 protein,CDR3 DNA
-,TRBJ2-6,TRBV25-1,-,CASTDLSGANVLTF,TGTGCCAGCACAGATTTATCTGGGGCCAACGTCCTGACTTTC
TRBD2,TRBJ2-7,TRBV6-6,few,CASSQPGTSGSYEQYF,TGTGCCAGCAGTCAACCCGGGACTAGCGGGAGTTACGAGCAGTACTTC
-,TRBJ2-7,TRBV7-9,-,CASSQSNGEQYF,TGTGCCAGCAGCCAATCGAACGGGGAGCAGTACTTC
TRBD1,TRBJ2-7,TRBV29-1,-,CSVELDRDYEQYF,TGCAGCGTTGAACTGGACAGGGACTACGAGCAGTACTTC
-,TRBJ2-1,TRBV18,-,CASSPGQYNEQFF,TGTGCCAGCTCACCCGGACAGTACAATGAGCAGTTCTTC
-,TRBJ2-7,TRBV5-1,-,CASSLAESGYEQYF,TGCGCCAGCAGCTTGGCTGAGTCAGGGTACGAGCAGTACTTC
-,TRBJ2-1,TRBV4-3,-,CASSQAQSRANEQFF,TGCGCCAGCAGCCAGGCCCAGTCCAGGGCCAATGAGCAGTTCTTC
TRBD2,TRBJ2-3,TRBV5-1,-,CASSGTSPDTQYF,TGCGCCAGCAGCGGGACTAGCCCAGATACGCAGTATTTT
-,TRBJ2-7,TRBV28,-,CASREGRNEQYF,TGTGCCAGCAGGGAAGGGAGGAACGAGCAGTACTTC
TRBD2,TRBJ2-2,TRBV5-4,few,CASSLAGGYTGELFF,TGTGCCAGCAGTTTAGCGGGAGGGTACACCGGGGAGCTGTTTTTT
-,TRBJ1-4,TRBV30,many,CAWNDGSHNEKLFF,TGTGCCTGGAATGACGGGAGCCACAATGAAAAACTGTTTTTT
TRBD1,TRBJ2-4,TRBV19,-,CASSMWDRGKIQYF,TGTGCCAGTAGTATGTGGGACAGGGGGAAAATTCAGTACTTC
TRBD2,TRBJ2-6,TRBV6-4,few,CASSVLGGSGANVLTF,TGTGCCAGCAGTGTTCTGGGCGGGAGTGGGGCCAACGTCCTGACTTTC
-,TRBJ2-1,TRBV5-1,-,CASSFEGRGEQFF,TGCGCCAGCAGCTTCGAGGGCCGCGGTGAGCAGTTCTTC
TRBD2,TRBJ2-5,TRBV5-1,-,CATGTSGSSETQYF,TGCGCCACCGGGACTAGCGGGAGTAGCGAGACCCAGTACTTC
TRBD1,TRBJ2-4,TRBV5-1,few,CASSYGGQGIAKNIQYF,TGCGCCAGCAGCTACGGGGGACAGGGGATAGCCAAAAACATTCAGTACTTC
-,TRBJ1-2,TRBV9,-,CASSPDSWGYTF,TGTGCCAGCAGCCCCGACTCTTGGGGCTACACCTTC
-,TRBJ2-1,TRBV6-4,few,CASRFNNEQFF,TGTGCCAGCAGATTTAACAATGAGCAGTTCTTC
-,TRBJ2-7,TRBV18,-,CASSPPSSYEQYF,TGTGCCAGCTCACCACCCTCCTCCTACGAGCAGTACTTC
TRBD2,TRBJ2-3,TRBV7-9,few,CASSGLAGVDTQYF,TGTGCCAGCAGCGGACTAGCGGGAGTAGATACGCAGTATTTT
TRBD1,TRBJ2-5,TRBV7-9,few,CASSPGTEQETQYF,TGTGCCAGCAGCCCCGGGACAGAACAAGAGACCCAGTACTTC
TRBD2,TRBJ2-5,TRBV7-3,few,CASSLTSLAGETQYF,TGTGCCAGCAGCTTAACGTCGCTAGCGGGGGAGACCCAGTACTTC
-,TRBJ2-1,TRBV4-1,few,CASSQVPPNEQFF,TGCGCCAGCAGCCAAGTCCCTCCCAATGAGCAGTTCTTC
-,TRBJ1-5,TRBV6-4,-,CASSEVRGFGNQPQHF,TGTGCCAGCAGTGAAGTTCGGGGATTTGGCAATCAGCCCCAGCATTTT
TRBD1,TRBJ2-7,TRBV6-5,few,CASSYSGGTGLYEQYF,TGTGCCAGCAGTTACTCAGGCGGGACAGGGCTCTACGAGCAGTACTTC
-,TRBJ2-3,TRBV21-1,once,CASSKQGSQGRFSTDTQYF,TGTGCCAGCAGCAAACAGGGGTCCCAGGGGCGATTTAGCACAGATACGCAGTATTTT
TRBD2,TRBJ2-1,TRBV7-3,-,CASRIAGANEQFF,TGTGCCAGCAGAATAGCGGGAGCCAATGAGCAGTTCTTC
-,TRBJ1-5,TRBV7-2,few,CASSLNSQPQHF,TGTGCCAGCAGCTTAAATAGTCAGCCCCAGCATTTT
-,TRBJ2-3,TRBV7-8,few,CASSLVVEGTDTQYF,TGTGCCAGCAGCTTAGTTGTAGAAGGCACAGATACGCAGTATTTT
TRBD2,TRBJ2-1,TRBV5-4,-,CASIKTSDSYNEQFF,TGTGCCAGCATCAAGACTAGCGACTCCTACAATGAGCAGTTCTTC
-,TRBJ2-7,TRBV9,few,CASSPSPYEQYF,TGTGCCAGCAGCCCTAGTCCCTACGAGCAGTACTTC
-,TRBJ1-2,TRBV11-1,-,CASSLARDYYGYTF,TGTGCCAGCAGCTTAGCGAGGGACTACTATGGCTACACCTTC
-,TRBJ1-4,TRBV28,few,CASKAGGEKLFF,TGTGCCAGTAAGGCCGGGGGTGAAAAACTGTTTTTT
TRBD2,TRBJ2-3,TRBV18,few,CASSPGLAGGFLADTQYF,TGTGCCAGCTCACCAGGACTAGCGGGAGGATTTTTGGCAGATACGCAGTATTTT
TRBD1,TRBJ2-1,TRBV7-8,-,CASSRRTGYMFQFF,TGTGCCAGCAGCCGGAGGACAGGGTACATGTTTCAGTTCTTC
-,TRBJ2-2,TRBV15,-,CATSRDRAAGELFF,TGTGCCACCAGCAGAGATCGTGCGGCCGGGGAGCTGTTTTTT
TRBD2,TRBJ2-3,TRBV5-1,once,CASRGERTDTQYF,TGCGCCAGCCGGGGGGAGAGGACAGATACGCAGTATTTT
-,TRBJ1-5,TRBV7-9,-,CASSLDGQGFQPQHF,TGTGCCAGCAGCTTAGATGGTCAGGGTTTCCAGCCCCAGCATTTT
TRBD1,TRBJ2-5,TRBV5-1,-,CASSLPTGQETQYF,TGCGCCAGCAGCTTACCGACAGGGCAAGAGACCCAGTACTTC
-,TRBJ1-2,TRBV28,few,CASQKLAGYYGYTF,TGTGCCAGCCAGAAGCTAGCGGGGTACTATGGCTACACCTTC
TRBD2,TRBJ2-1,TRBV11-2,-,CASSSMGLAESEQFF,TGTGCCAGCAGCTCGATGGGACTAGCGGAGTCTGAGCAGTTCTTC
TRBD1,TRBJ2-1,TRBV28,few,CAEGQRYNEQFF,TGTGCCGAGGGACAGCGATACAATGAGCAGTTCTTC
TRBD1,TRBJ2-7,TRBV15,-,CATSLRQTGDSFHEQYF,TGTGCCACCAGCTTGCGTCAAACAGGGGATTCCTTCCACGAGCAGTACTTC
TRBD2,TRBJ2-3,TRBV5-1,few,CASSLVSSGSGTDTQYF,TGCGCCAGCAGCTTGGTCTCTAGCGGGAGCGGCACAGATACGCAGTATTTT
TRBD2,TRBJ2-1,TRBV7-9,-,CASSPRTSGRSSYNEQFF,TGTGCCAGCAGCCCCCGGACTAGCGGGAGGAGCTCCTACAATGAGCAGTTCTTC
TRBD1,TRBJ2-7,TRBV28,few,CASSLSGTGHEQYF,TGTGCCAGCAGTTTATCGGGGACAGGGCACGAGCAGTACTTC
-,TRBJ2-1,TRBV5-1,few,CASSISVSEQFF,TGCGCCAGCAGCATTAGCGTAAGTGAGCAGTTCTTC
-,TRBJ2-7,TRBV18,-,CASSDGGPEQYF,TGTGCCAGCTCGGACGGGGGGCCAGAGCAGTACTTC
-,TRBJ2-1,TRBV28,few,CASTGGALDEQFF,TGTGCCAGCACGGGGGGCGCTTTGGATGAGCAGTTCTTC